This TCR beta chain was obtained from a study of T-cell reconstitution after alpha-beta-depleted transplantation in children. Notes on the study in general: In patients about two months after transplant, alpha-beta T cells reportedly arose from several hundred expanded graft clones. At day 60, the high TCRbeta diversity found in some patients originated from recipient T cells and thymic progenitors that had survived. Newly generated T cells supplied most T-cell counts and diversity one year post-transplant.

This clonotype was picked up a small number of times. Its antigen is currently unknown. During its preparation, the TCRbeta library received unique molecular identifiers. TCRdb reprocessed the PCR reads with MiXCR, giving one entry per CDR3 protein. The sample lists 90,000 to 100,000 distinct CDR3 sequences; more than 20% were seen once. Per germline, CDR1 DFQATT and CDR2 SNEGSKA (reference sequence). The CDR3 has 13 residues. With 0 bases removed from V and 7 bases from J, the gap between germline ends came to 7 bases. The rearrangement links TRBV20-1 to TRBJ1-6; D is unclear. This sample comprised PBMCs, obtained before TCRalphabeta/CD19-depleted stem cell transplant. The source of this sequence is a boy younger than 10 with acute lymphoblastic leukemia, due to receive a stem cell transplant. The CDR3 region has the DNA TGCAGTGCTAGAGAGGCCGCAAATTCACCCCTCCACTTT. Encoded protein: CSAREAANSPLHF.